One and the same sample provided the 32 T cell receptor beta chains below, sequenced in a study of blood T cell repertoires in COVID-19. TCRdb's copy holds only in-frame clones and misses some; the assay was immunoSEQ multiplex PCR. The table lists approximately 300,000 clones, roughly 90% of them singletons. The sequencing sample was made of peripheral blood. The receptors shown here come from a man younger than 35 who had recovered from COVID-19.

This chain connects TRBV29-1 to TRBJ1-5; no definite D call. Germline values: CDR1 SQVTM, CDR2 ANQGSEA. The V and J ends lost 0 bases and 2 bases respectively, with 17 bases between them. The CDR3 is made up of 17 amino acids. The DNA for the CDR3 is TGCAGCGTTGAAGATCTGGGCGGGGAGGATGGCAATCAGCCCCAGCATTTT. This codes for CSVEDLGGEDGNQPQHF.

This rearrangement joins TRBV5-1 to TRBJ1-3; 8 bases are shared with TRBD1. V gave up 3 bases and J gave up 0 bases; unmatched junction bases: 8. Germline V lookup: CDR1 SGHRS, CDR2 YFSETQ. This CDR3 comprises 17 residues. Written as DNA, the CDR3 is TGCGCCAGCAGCTATTCCAGGACAGGGACCTCTGGAAACACCATATATTTT. This encodes CASSYSRTGTSGNTIYF.

This chain connects TRBV5-1 to TRBJ1-5; the D gene is possibly TRBD1 (5 bases). With 0 bases removed from V and 1 base from J, the gap between germline ends came to 8 bases. Germline V gene lookup returns CDR1 SGHRS and CDR2 YFSETQ. CDR3 length: 15 residues. CDR3 amino acids: CASSLGEGSNQPQHF. Written as DNA, the CDR3 is TGCGCCAGCAGCTTGGGGGAGGGGAGCAATCAGCCCCAGCATTTT.

V and J are TRBV4-3 and TRBJ2-5; 8 bases match TRBD2. This CDR3 spans 14 amino acids. V was pared by 4 bases and J by 5 bases, with 6 bases of the junction left unmatched. Germline lookup yields CDR1 LGHNA and CDR2 YSLEER. The chain's CDR3 is CASSRTTSAETQYF. The CDR3 DNA follows: TGCGCCAGCAGCCGGACGACTAGCGCGGAGACCCAGTACTTC.

V and J are TRBV19 and TRBJ2-2, with TRBD2 as a possible D gene (5 bases). Germline V gene lookup returns CDR1 LNHDA and CDR2 SQIVND (reference sequence). The CDR3 has 14 residues. V lost 3 bases and J 4 bases, leaving 9 bases between the germline ends. This CDR3 is CASSISAATGELFF. The CDR3 DNA reads TGTGCCAGTAGTATTAGCGCGGCCACCGGGGAGCTGTTTTTT.

The chain couples TRBV6-1 to TRBJ2-7; the match to TRBD1 covers 9 bases. Germline values: CDR1 MNHNS, CDR2 SASEGT. The CDR3 covers 16 residues. V lost 3 bases and J lost 5; bases outside the gene matches: 11. CDR3: CASSEFRDRVSHEQYF. The DNA for the CDR3 is TGTGCCAGCAGTGAGTTCCGGGACAGGGTTTCTCACGAGCAGTACTTC.

The CDR3 region has the DNA TGTGCCAGCAGCGTAGCTGTAGGGGACTATGGCTACACCTTC. Its protein is CASSVAVGDYGYTF. The rearrangement links TRBV9 to TRBJ1-2, with a tentative D call TRBD1 (5 bases). Germline values: CDR1 SGDLS, CDR2 YYNGEE. With 0 bases removed from V and 3 bases from J, the gap between germline ends came to 9 bases. CDR3 size: 14 residues.

The V gene is TRBV7-6, the J gene TRBJ1-5, with 7 bases matching TRBD1. This CDR3 contains 14 residues. Germline V gene data show CDR1 as SGHVS and CDR2 as FNYEAQ. The J segment lost 4 bases and the V segment lost 3 bases, leaving 3 bases of the junction unmatched. CDR3 bases: TGTGCCAGCAGCTTGGGACAGCCAAATCAGCCCCAGCATTTT. Its translation: CASSLGQPNQPQHF.

The rearrangement uses TRBV7-2 and TRBJ1-1; D gene ambiguous. Per the germline V gene, CDR1 is SGHTA and CDR2 is FQGNSA. Trimming shortened V by 1 base and J by 1 base, and 7 bases separated the two germline ends. The CDR3 runs to 14 residues. CDR3 sequence (DNA): TGTGCCAGCAGCTTAGGACTGGGGAACACTGAAGCTTTCTTT. Residues: CASSLGLGNTEAFF.

The sample holds one count of this clone. The V gene is TRBV6-5, the J gene TRBJ1-2; TRBD1 matches 9 bases. Per germline, CDR1 MNHEY and CDR2 SVGAGI. The CDR3 has 15 residues. The J segment lost 5 bases and the V segment lost 2 bases, leaving 6 bases of the junction unmatched. The CDR3 spells CASSYGTGLYYGYTF. In DNA, the CDR3 is TGTGCCAGCAGTTACGGGACAGGGCTTTATTATGGCTACACCTTC.

This rearrangement joins TRBV29-1 to TRBJ1-1, with TRBD1 as a possible D gene (6 bases). Looked up from germline, CDR1 is SQVTM and CDR2 is ANQGSEA. The CDR3 length is 12 residues. V was trimmed by 1 base and J by 4 bases, leaving 7 bases between them. As DNA, the CDR3 is TGCAGCGTTGAAGTAGGGGGCACTGAAGCTTTCTTT. Its translation: CSVEVGGTEAFF.

This chain links TRBV19 with TRBJ2-7; 9 bases match TRBD1. The CDR3 consists of 18 residues. Looked up from germline, CDR1 is LNHDA and CDR2 is SQIVND (reference sequence). The J segment lost 1 base and the V segment lost 1 base, leaving 11 bases of the junction unmatched. The CDR3 coding sequence is TGTGCCAGTAGTATAGGGAGGTCGGGGACAGGGCCTTCCTACGAGCAGTACTTC. Its translation: CASSIGRSGTGPSYEQYF.

This clone was recorded once. V gene TRBV7-9 combines with J gene TRBJ1-4; D might be TRBD1 (6 bases). Germline lookup yields CDR1 SEHNR and CDR2 FQNEAQ (reference sequence). This CDR3 has 16 amino acids. V shed 5 bases and J shed 0 bases, with 13 bases lying between them. The CDR3 reads CASSPGQTTTNEKLFF. The CDR3 nucleotides are TGTGCCAGCAGCCCAGGACAGACCACAACTAATGAAAAACTGTTTTTT.

This chain links TRBV4-2 with TRBJ2-7, with 10 positions matching TRBD2. The CDR3 has 16 residues. Germline lookup yields CDR1 LGHNA and CDR2 YNFKEQ. V shed 0 bases, J shed 3 bases, and the junction held 5 bases outside the gene matches. The CDR3: CASSQEAASGSYEQYF. Written as DNA, the CDR3 is TGTGCCAGCAGCCAAGAGGCGGCTAGCGGGAGCTACGAGCAGTACTTC.

The chain is built from TRBV7-2 and TRBJ1-2; D may be TRBD1 (6 bases). The CDR3 is made up of 14 amino acids. V was cut by 3 bases and J by 3 bases, with 11 bases left in between. Germline lookup yields CDR1 SGHTA and CDR2 FQGNSA. In DNA form, the CDR3 reads TGTGCCAGCAGCTTCCAGGGGACCGACTATGGCTACACCTTC. This gives the protein CASSFQGTDYGYTF.

V gene TRBV5-4 combines with J gene TRBJ2-1, with TRBD2 matching over 10 bases. The CDR3 consists of 15 residues. Germline loops: CDR1 SGHNT, CDR2 YYREEE (reference sequence). Losses at the gene ends were 2 bases for V and 4 bases for J; bases not matched to a gene: 3. CDR3 residues: CASSFWTSGYNEQFF. The CDR3 DNA sequence: TGTGCCAGCAGCTTTTGGACTAGCGGTTACAATGAGCAGTTCTTC.

V gene TRBV27 combines with J gene TRBJ2-2; TRBD2 agrees at 14 bases. CDR3 length: 19 residues. V shed 1 base, J shed 5 bases, and the junction held 9 bases outside the gene matches. Looked up from germline, CDR1 is MNHEY and CDR2 is SMNVEV (reference sequence). CDR3 in DNA: TGTGCCAGCAGTTTATGGCCTCCTGGACTAGCGGGAGGAACCGGGGAGCTGTTTTTT. Encoded protein: CASSLWPPGLAGGTGELFF.

This chain links TRBV6-5 with TRBJ2-3; D perhaps matches TRBD1 (6 bases). CDR3 length equals 13 residues. Deletions cut 6 bases from V and 4 bases from J, with 11 bases between. Germline CDR1 MNHEY, CDR2 SVGAGI. The CDR3 DNA sequence: TGTGCCAGCAGGGGGCAGGGGCCAGATACGCAGTATTTT. Its protein is CASRGQGPDTQYF.

The chain links TRBV4-3 to TRBJ1-1; the D gene is possibly TRBD1 (5 bases). Trimming cost V 0 bases and J 6 bases, with 14 bases left between them. The CDR3 spans 15 residues. Per the germline V gene, CDR1 is LGHNA and CDR2 is YSLEER. The CDR3 DNA reads as TGCGCCAGCAGCCAAGATGGAAAAGGGGAATCTGAAGCTTTCTTT. Translated: CASSQDGKGESEAFF.

This chain's CDR3 is CASVSFQRTDTQYF. In nucleotides, the CDR3 is TGTGCCAGCGTCAGTTTCCAACGCACAGATACGCAGTATTTT. J is TRBJ2-3 and V is TRBV18, with D unclear. CDR3 size: 14 residues. CDR1 KGHSH and CDR2 LQKENI come from the germline V gene. The V and J ends lost 8 bases and 1 base respectively, with 13 bases between them.

The sample holds one count of this clone. The CDR3 reads CASSWPPGQGIYGYTF. The CDR3 coding sequence is TGTGCCAGCAGTTGGCCACCCGGACAGGGGATTTATGGCTACACCTTC. This chain joins TRBV6-2 or TRBV6-3 and TRBJ1-2; 9 bases map to TRBD1. The ends lost 4 bases at V and 5 bases at J; junction bases unmatched: 11. CDR3 length: 16 amino acids. CDR1 is MNHEY, CDR2 SVGEGT, per germline.

The gene calls are TRBV19 and TRBJ1-6; perhaps TRBD1 as D (6 bases). Germline V gene sequence: CDR1 LNHDA, CDR2 SQIVND (reference sequence). The CDR3 is 16 residues long. V dropped 4 bases and J dropped 9 bases, with 19 bases sitting between them. The CDR3 sequence is CASSNPPQGMGSPLHF. CDR3 nucleotides: TGTGCCAGTAGTAATCCACCCCAGGGGATGGGTTCACCCCTCCACTTT.

The genes are TRBV5-1 and TRBJ2-1; 10 nucleotides match TRBD2. Trimming at V came to 3 bases and at J to 4 bases, leaving 10 bases not matched to a gene. The germline CDR1 and CDR2 sequences are SGHRS and YFSETQ. The CDR3 runs 17 residues. The CDR3 sequence is CASSYQPSGSSYNEQFF. CDR3 nucleotides: TGCGCCAGCAGCTATCAGCCTAGCGGGAGCTCTTACAATGAGCAGTTCTTC.

The chain carries TRBV6-6 and TRBJ2-7; no clear D. V shed 5 bases and J shed 3 bases, with 8 bases lying between them. The CDR3 sequence is 12 residues long. Germline V lookup: CDR1 MNHNY, CDR2 SVGAGI (reference sequence). The CDR3 here is CASSPAVYEQYF. CDR3 coding DNA: TGTGCCAGCAGTCCTGCAGTCTACGAGCAGTACTTC.

This chain links TRBV4-2 with TRBJ2-5; maybe TRBD2 (6 bases). The V end lost 3 bases, the J end lost 1 base, and 15 bases lay between the germline ends. The CDR3 spans 16 residues. CDR1 LGHNA and CDR2 YNFKEQ come from the germline V gene. CDR3 sequence reads: CASSQGTGVRQETQYF. For the CDR3, the DNA is TGTGCCAGCAGCCAGGGGACGGGGGTACGCCAAGAGACCCAGTACTTC.

V usage is TRBV5-8 and J usage is TRBJ1-1; perhaps TRBD1 as D (6 bases). V lost 0 bases, J lost 4 bases, and 10 bases lay in between. The V gene's germline CDR1 is SGHTS and CDR2 YDEGEE. The CDR3 is 14 residues long. The DNA of the CDR3 is TGTGCCAGCAGCTTGGCAGGGGCGGGCACTGAAGCTTTCTTT. Residues: CASSLAGAGTEAFF.

This chain uses TRBV10-3 with TRBJ1-1; TRBD1 matches 7 bases. The V gene end was trimmed by 3 bases and the J gene end by 1 base; junction bases not matched to a gene: 11. The CDR3 consists of 17 residues. The germline gives CDR1 ENHRY, CDR2 SYGVKD. CDR3: CAISDSATGVANTEAFF. CDR3 coding DNA: TGTGCCATCAGTGACTCCGCTACAGGGGTGGCGAACACTGAAGCTTTCTTT.

The chain recombines TRBV27 with TRBJ1-1; a weak D match, TRBD1 (5 bases). Germline lookup yields CDR1 MNHEY and CDR2 SMNVEV (reference sequence). V lost 4 bases and J 11 bases, leaving 11 bases between the germline ends. CDR3 length equals 11 residues. CDR3 in amino acids: CASSSQGRAFF. For the CDR3, the DNA is TGTGCCAGCAGTTCCCAGGGTAGGGCTTTCTTT.

The V and J genes are TRBV6-5 and TRBJ1-4, with 9 bases aligning to TRBD1. CDR1 is MNHEY and CDR2 is SVGAGI in the germline V gene. V lost 6 bases and J lost 7; bases outside the gene matches: 9. The CDR3 loop spans 15 amino acids. The CDR3, as DNA: TGTGCCAGCAGCCGGGGGGGGACAGGGCCTGAAAAACTGTTTTTT. Translating it yields CASSRGGTGPEKLFF.

V and J are TRBV11-2 and TRBJ2-1; D might be TRBD1 (6 bases). CDR1 is SGHAT, CDR2 FQNNGV, per germline. The ends were cut back, 2 bases at V and 4 bases at J, with 15 bases in the middle. This CDR3 contains 16 residues. The CDR3 nucleotides are TGTGCCAGCAGCTTAACTGGGACAAATACTTACAATGAGCAGTTCTTC. This translates into CASSLTGTNTYNEQFF.

The chain couples TRBV3-1 (or the pseudogene TRBV3-2) to TRBJ1-5; weak D call: TRBD1 (6 bases). There are 13 residues in the CDR3. The ends were cut back, 4 bases at V and 7 bases at J, with 11 bases in the middle. Germline assignment: CDR1 LGHDT and CDR2 YNNKEL (reference sequence). CDR3 sequence (DNA): TGTGCCAGCAGCCGCTTACAGGGCCAGCCCCAGCATTTT. The encoded protein is CASSRLQGQPQHF.

This clone was observed a single time. This sequence joins TRBV19 and TRBJ1-2, with TRBD1 matching over 7 bases. There are 15 residues in the CDR3. V gave up 5 bases and J gave up 0 bases; unmatched junction bases: 6. Germline CDR1 LNHDA, CDR2 SQIVND (reference sequence). This CDR3 is CASSPGTAANYGYTF. The CDR3 DNA is TGTGCCAGTAGTCCCGGGACAGCTGCTAACTATGGCTACACCTTC. Based on the CDR3 plus reference TRBV19 and TRBJ1-2, the full variable domain is DGGITQSPKYLFRKEGQNVTLSCEQNLNHDAMYWYRQDPGQGLRLIYYSQIVNDFQKGDIAEGYSVSREKKESFPLTVTSAQKNPTAFYLCASSPGTAANYGYTFGSGTRLTVV.